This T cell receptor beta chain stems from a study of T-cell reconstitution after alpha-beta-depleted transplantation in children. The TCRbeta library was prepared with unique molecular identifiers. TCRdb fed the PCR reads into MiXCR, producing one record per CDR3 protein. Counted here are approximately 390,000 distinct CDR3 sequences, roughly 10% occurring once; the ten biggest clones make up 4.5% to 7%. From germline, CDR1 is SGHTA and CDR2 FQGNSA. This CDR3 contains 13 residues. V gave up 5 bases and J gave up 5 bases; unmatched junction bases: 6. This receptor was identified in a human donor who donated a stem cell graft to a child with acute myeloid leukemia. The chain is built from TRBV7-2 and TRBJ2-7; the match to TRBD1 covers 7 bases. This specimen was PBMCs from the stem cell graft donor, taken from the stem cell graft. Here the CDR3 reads CASSNTGQHEQYF. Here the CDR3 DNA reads TGTGCCAGCAGCAACACGGGACAGCACGAGCAGTACTTC.